The 3 T cell receptor beta chains below come from one sample, sequenced in a study of response to subunit inactivated influenza vaccine. TCRdb passed the RT-PCR reads through MiXCR, listing each CDR3 protein once. The sample yields about 700,000 distinct CDR3 sequences, about 15% seen once. The material was PBMCs from blood, obtained roughly 13 days after vaccination. The receptors were sampled from a man in his fifties or sixties who received an inactivated influenza vaccine.

This clonotype was counted at least ten times. The chain carries TRBV5-5 and TRBJ2-1; 7 nucleotides agree with TRBD2. J lost 4 bases, V lost 5 bases, and 9 bases had no gene match. Looked up from germline, CDR1 is SGHKS and CDR2 is YYEKEE (reference sequence). The length of the CDR3 is 15 residues. This CDR3 reads CASSPRLADYNEQFF. CDR3 DNA sequence: TGTGCCAGCAGTCCCCGACTAGCAGATTACAATGAGCAGTTCTTC. Together with reference TRBV5-5 and TRBJ2-1, the CDR3 gives the full variable domain: DAGVTQSPTHLIKTRGQQVTLRCSPISGHKSVSWYQQVLGQGPQFIFQYYEKEERGRGNFPDRFSARQFPNYSSELNVNALLLGDSALYLCASSPRLADYNEQFFGPGTRLTVL.

The V gene is TRBV11-2, the J gene TRBJ1-1, with a tentative D call TRBD1 (6 bases). Germline V CDR1 and CDR2: SGHAT, FQNNGV. The ends were cut back, 3 bases at V and 6 bases at J, with 11 bases in the middle. CDR3 length: 13 residues. The CDR3 region has the DNA TGTGCCAGCAGCTTGGGACATAAAGCTGAAGCTTTCTTT. This sequence encodes CASSLGHKAEAFF.

This rearrangement joins TRBV12-3 or TRBV12-4 to TRBJ2-7; D unclear. Trimming pared 5 bases from V and 3 bases from J, leaving 11 bases between. This CDR3 contains 13 residues. The CDR3 DNA is TGTGCCAGCAGTCACCGGGCTCACTACGAGCAGTACTTC. Its translation: CASSHRAHYEQYF.